This T cell receptor beta chain appears in the sequencing data of a study of T cells in Graves' hyperthyroidism and ophthalmopathy. The investigators amplified TCR beta CDR3 regions from RNA transcripts. The HTBI primer set served for first-round RT-PCR of the TCR CDR3. TCRdb re-called the multiplex PCR reads with MiXCR, one entry per CDR3 protein. The sample records about 770,000 distinct CDR3 sequences, about 19% being singletons. Newly diagnosed hyperthyroidism patients aged 18 to 65 years had disease lasting under 2 months. In making diagnoses, clinical symptoms, serum thyroxine and TRAb, thyroid ultrasound and orbital computed tomography were all used. Fresh peripheral blood, approximately 9.1 ml, was the source of the PBMCs. The sample holds many counts of this clonotype. The antigen remains undetermined. Study-wide results and caveats: Among clonotypes expanded in thyroid above 0.001, most were also found in blood.

Material for sequencing was blood. The clonotype comes from a woman aged 45-65 years with Graves' hyperthyroidism that later progressed to Graves' ophthalmopathy.

The CDR3 region has the DNA TGTGCCACCCAATCGGACAGCAAAAACACCATATATTTT. Its translation: CATQSDSKNTIYF. The gene calls are TRBV6-1 and TRBJ1-3, with D possibly being TRBD1 (6 bases). V was clipped by 10 bases and J by 6 bases, with 16 bases between them. This CDR3 spans 13 amino acids. The germline CDR1 and CDR2 sequences are MNHNS and SASEGT.